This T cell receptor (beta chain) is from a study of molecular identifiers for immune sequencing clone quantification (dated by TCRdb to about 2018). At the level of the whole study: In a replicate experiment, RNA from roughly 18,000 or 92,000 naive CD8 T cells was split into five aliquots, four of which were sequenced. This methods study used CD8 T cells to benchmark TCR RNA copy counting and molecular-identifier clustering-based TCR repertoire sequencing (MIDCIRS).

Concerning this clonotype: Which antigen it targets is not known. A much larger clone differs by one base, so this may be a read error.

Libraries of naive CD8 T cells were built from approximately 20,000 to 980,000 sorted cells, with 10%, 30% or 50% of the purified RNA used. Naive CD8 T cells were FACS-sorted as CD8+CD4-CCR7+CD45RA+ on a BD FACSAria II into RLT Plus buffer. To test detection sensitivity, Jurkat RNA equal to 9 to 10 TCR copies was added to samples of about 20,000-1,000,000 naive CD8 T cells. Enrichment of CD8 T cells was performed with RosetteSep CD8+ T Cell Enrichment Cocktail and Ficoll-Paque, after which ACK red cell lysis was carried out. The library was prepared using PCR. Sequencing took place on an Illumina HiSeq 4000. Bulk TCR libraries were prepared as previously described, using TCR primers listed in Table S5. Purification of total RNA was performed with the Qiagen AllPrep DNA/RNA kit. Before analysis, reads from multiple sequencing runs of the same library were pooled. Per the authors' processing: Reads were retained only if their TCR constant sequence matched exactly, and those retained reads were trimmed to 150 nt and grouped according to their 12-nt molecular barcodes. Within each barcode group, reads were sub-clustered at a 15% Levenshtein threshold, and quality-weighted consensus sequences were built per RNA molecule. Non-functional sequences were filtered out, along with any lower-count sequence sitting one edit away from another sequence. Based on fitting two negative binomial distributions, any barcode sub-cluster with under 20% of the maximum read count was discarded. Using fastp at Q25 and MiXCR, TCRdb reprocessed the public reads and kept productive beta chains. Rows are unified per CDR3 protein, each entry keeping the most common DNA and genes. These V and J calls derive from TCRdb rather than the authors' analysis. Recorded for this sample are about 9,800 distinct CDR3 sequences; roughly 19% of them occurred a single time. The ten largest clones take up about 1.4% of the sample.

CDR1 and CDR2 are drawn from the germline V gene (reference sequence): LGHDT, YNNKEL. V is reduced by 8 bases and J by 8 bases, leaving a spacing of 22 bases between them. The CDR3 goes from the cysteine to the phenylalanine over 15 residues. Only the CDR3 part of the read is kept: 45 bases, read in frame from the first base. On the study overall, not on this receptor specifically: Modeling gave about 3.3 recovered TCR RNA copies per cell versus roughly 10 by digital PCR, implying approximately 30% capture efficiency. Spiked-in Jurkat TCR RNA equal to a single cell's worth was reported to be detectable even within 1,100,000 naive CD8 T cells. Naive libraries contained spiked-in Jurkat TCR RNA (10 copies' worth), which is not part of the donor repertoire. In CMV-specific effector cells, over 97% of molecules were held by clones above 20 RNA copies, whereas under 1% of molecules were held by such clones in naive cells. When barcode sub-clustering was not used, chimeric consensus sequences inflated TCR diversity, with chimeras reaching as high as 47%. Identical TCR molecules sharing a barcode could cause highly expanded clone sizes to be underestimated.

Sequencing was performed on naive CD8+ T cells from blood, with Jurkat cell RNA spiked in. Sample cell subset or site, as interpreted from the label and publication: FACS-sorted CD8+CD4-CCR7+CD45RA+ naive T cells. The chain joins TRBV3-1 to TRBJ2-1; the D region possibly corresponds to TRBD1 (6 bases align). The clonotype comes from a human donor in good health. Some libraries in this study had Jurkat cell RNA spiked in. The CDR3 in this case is CASGPQRGHHYEQFF. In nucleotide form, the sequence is TGTGCCAGCGGCCCCCAAAGGGGACACCATTATGAGCAGTTCTTC.